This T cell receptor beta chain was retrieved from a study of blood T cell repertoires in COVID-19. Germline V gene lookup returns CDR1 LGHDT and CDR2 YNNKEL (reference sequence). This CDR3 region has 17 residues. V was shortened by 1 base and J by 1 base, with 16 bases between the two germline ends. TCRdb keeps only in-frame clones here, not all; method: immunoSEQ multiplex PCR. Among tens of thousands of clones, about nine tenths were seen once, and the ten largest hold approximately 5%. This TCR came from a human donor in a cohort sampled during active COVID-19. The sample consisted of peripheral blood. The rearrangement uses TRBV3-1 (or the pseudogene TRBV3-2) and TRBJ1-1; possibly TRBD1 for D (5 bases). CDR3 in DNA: TGTGCCAGCAGCCAAGGGGGCGGAGGAGGGTCGAACACTGAAGCTTTCTTT. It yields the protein CASSQGGGGGSNTEAFF.